This T cell receptor beta chain came from a study of cytomegalovirus exposure and HLA in healthy donors. Study-wide findings and caveats: Most observed TCR sequences were rare, whereas some public TCRs were detected in many donors. The study put 150 or so TCR beta chains on its list as cytomegalovirus-associated.

In the case of this clone: Its antigen is as yet unknown.

PCR was performed using 60 Vbeta and 13 Jbeta primers. Here immunoSEQ multiplex PCR was the method, and the copy in TCRdb shows in-frame clones only, minus some. The profile shows more than 100,000 clones, 75% to 85% of them singletons. The specimen sequenced was PBMCs. This sequence was found in a woman in her thirties or forties in good health and CMV-seronegative.

CDR3 amino acids: CASSPGTKAGTEAFF. The CDR3 region has the DNA TGTGCCAGCAGCCCGGGGACCAAGGCGGGGACTGAAGCTTTCTTT. The chain is built from TRBV4-2 and TRBJ1-1; maybe TRBD1 (5 bases). Trimming left V 4 bases short and J 5 bases short, with 17 bases between. The CDR3 extends over 15 amino acids. Germline loops: CDR1 LGHNA, CDR2 YNFKEQ.